The 29 T cell receptor beta chains given below trace back to one sample, sequenced in a study of follicular helper T cells after annual influenza vaccination. The time point denotes: 2015-2016 season, 7 days after influenza vaccination. TCRdb keeps only in-frame clones here, not all; method: immunoSEQ multiplex PCR. This table holds about 5,000 clones, 83% found once. The source was CXCR5+ CD38- circulating T follicular helper cells from blood, collected 7 days after influenza vaccination. Specified subset: circulating Tfh, non-naive CD4+CXCR5+PD-1+ (ICOS+CD38+ or ICOS-CD38-). The source is an adult who received the influenza vaccine.

This clone was seen just once. The V and J genes are TRBV7-7 and TRBJ1-6; the match to TRBD1 covers 8 bases. This CDR3 comprises 17 residues. Trimming at V came to 5 bases and at J to 0 bases, leaving 6 bases not matched to a gene. CDR1 and CDR2 from the germline V gene are SSHAT and FNYEAQ (reference sequence). CDR3 region: CASSPRTGSSYNSPLHF. The CDR3 region has the DNA TGTGCCAGCAGCCCGCGGACAGGGAGCTCCTATAATTCACCCCTCCACTTT.

A note on this clone: This same CDR3 is encoded by further DNA sequences in the sample. The V and J genes are TRBV6-1 and TRBJ1-2, with 7 bases lining up with TRBD1. Trimming at V came to 2 bases and at J to 8 bases, leaving 5 bases not matched to a gene. Germline-derived CDR1 and CDR2 are MNHNS and SASEGT. CDR3 length equals 13 residues. CDR3 protein: CASSEPTGRGYTF. The CDR3 nucleotides are TGTGCCAGCAGTGAACCGACAGGGCGAGGCTACACCTTC.

The chain links TRBV19 to TRBJ2-2; 10 bases map to TRBD2. Germline assignment: CDR1 LNHDA and CDR2 SQIVND (reference sequence). This CDR3 has 15 amino acids. V lost 7 bases to trimming and J lost 4 bases; unmatched junction nucleotides: 6. CDR3: CASTSLAGVTGELFF. CDR3 bases: TGTGCCAGTACTTCTCTAGCGGGGGTCACCGGGGAGCTGTTTTTT.

In its sample, this clone was seen a few times. The gene calls are TRBV19 and TRBJ2-3; 9 bases align to TRBD1. The germline V gene encodes CDR1 LNHDA and CDR2 SQIVND (reference sequence). There are 16 residues in the CDR3. Trimming at V came to 3 bases and at J to 4 bases, leaving 8 bases not matched to a gene. CDR3 DNA: TGTGCCAGTAGTATTCGCCTCGGGACAGGGCCAGATACGCAGTATTTT. Its translation: CASSIRLGTGPDTQYF.

The rearrangement joins TRBV28 to TRBJ1-2; D unresolved. V lost 6 bases and J 4 bases, leaving 15 bases between the germline ends. The CDR3 loop spans 14 amino acids. Looked up from germline, CDR1 is MDHEN and CDR2 is SYDVKM. This chain's CDR3 is CASSSDLRGYGYTF. CDR3 nucleotides: TGTGCCAGCAGCTCGGACCTTCGAGGCTATGGCTACACCTTC.

This clone was seen a single time. J is TRBJ2-1 and V is TRBV10-3; D not resolved. The CDR3 loop spans 13 amino acids. V gave up 6 bases and J gave up 9 bases, with 15 bases separating them. Germline CDR1 is ENHRY and CDR2 is SYGVKD. DNA of the CDR3: TGTGCCATCAGGGAAAGAGGAGTCGGTGAGCAGTTCTTC. This encodes CAIRERGVGEQFF.

The chain combines TRBV18 with TRBJ2-5, with D perhaps matching TRBD1 (6 bases). Germline CDR1 KGHSH, CDR2 LQKENI. Trimming stripped 8 bases from V and 3 bases from J, with 13 bases between. The length of the CDR3 is 13 residues. The CDR3 sequence: CASTENREETQYF. CDR3 DNA: TGTGCCAGCACTGAAAACAGGGAAGAGACCCAGTACTTC. Filled out from reference TRBV18 and TRBJ2-5, the complete variable domain reads NAGVMQNPRHLVRRRGQEARLRCSPMKGHSHVYWYRQLPEEGLKFMVYLQKENIIDESGMPKERFSAEFPKEGPSILRIQQVVRGDSAAYFCASTENREETQYFGPGTRLLVL.

The chain uses TRBV11-3 and TRBJ2-2, with D possibly being TRBD2 (6 bases). Trimming stripped 1 base from V and 7 bases from J, with 13 bases between. CDR1 and CDR2 (germline): SGHNT, YENEEA. The CDR3 is 15 residues long. CDR3 amino acids: CASSLVRGLSGELFF. The DNA for the CDR3 is TGTGCCAGCAGCTTAGTTCGGGGACTTAGCGGGGAGCTGTTTTTT.

V gene TRBV11-2 combines with J gene TRBJ2-3; D may correspond to TRBD1 or TRBD2 (5 bases each). This CDR3 comprises 15 residues. With 3 bases removed from V and 0 bases from J, the gap between germline ends came to 10 bases. Germline V gene data show CDR1 as SGHAT and CDR2 as FQNNGV. CDR3 in amino acids: CASSLRGISTDTQYF. DNA of the CDR3: TGTGCCAGCAGCTTGAGGGGCATCAGCACAGATACGCAGTATTTT.

A few counts support this clone. In nucleotides, the CDR3 is TGTGCCAGCAGCCAAGGCCAACGGGCCTACGAGCAGTACTTC. Amino acid sequence: CASSQGQRAYEQYF. The rearrangement uses TRBV4-2 and TRBJ2-7; D gene unclear. Germline values: CDR1 LGHNA, CDR2 YNFKEQ. V was shortened by 1 base and J by 2 bases, with 9 bases between the two germline ends. The CDR3 loop spans 14 amino acids.

V is TRBV5-4 and J is TRBJ2-2; D possibly corresponds to TRBD1 (5 bases). V was clipped by 0 bases and J by 6 bases, with 12 bases between them. Germline CDR1 SGHNT, CDR2 YYREEE (reference sequence). This CDR3 has 15 residues. CDR3 DNA: TGTGCCAGCAGCTTGGTGGTTCAGGGTGCCGGGGAGCTGTTTTTT. This translates into CASSLVVQGAGELFF.

CDR3 in amino acids: CASSLGPRDSSYNEQFF. CDR3 in DNA: TGTGCCAGCAGCTTAGGGCCCCGGGACAGCTCCTACAATGAGCAGTTCTTC. The V gene is TRBV7-8, the J gene TRBJ2-1; 7 bases fit TRBD1. The CDR3 sequence is 17 residues long. V shed 1 base, J shed 0 bases, and the junction held 6 bases outside the gene matches. CDR1 is SGHVS, CDR2 FQNEAQ, per germline.

The chain combines TRBV7-6 with TRBJ2-5, with 8 bases lining up with TRBD1. CDR3 length: 17 amino acids. Unmatched junction bases numbered 14, after V lost 4 bases and J lost 4 bases. From germline, CDR1 is SGHVS and CDR2 FNYEAQ. The CDR3 bases are TGTGCCAGCAGCTCGACAGTCCGTCAGACAGGGGCAGAGACCCAGTACTTC. Translation gives CASSSTVRQTGAETQYF.

CDR3 residues: CASRNGLNTEAFF. The DNA of the CDR3 is TGTGCCAGCAGGAACGGATTGAACACTGAAGCTTTCTTT. V usage is TRBV2 and J usage is TRBJ1-1; D call uncertain. V was pared by 6 bases and J by 0 bases, with 8 bases between. The CDR3 consists of 13 residues. Germline V CDR1 and CDR2: SNHLY, FYNNEI.

The chain couples TRBV5-4 to TRBJ2-1; perhaps TRBD2 as D (6 bases). V was trimmed by 6 bases and J by 4 bases, leaving 11 bases between them. The CDR3 covers 13 residues. Germline V lookup: CDR1 SGHNT, CDR2 YYREEE (reference sequence). CDR3 nucleotides: TGTGCCAGCAAGGAGGACTATTACAATGAGCAGTTCTTC. The encoded protein is CASKEDYYNEQFF.

This chain joins TRBV4-3 and TRBJ2-3; 11 bases match TRBD2. The trim removed 1 base at V and 4 bases at J, leaving 7 bases unmatched. Germline CDR1 LGHNA, CDR2 YSLEER. There are 17 residues in the CDR3. This CDR3 is CASSQALAGGVADTQYF. Here the CDR3 DNA reads TGCGCCAGCAGCCAAGCTCTAGCGGGGGGCGTAGCAGATACGCAGTATTTT.

This chain links TRBV27 with TRBJ2-2; 12 positions match TRBD2. There are 16 residues in the CDR3. V lost 4 bases and J lost 4; bases outside the gene matches: 4. The germline V gene has CDR1 MNHEY and CDR2 SMNVEV (reference sequence). This CDR3 is CASSSSSGGGTGELFF. As DNA, the CDR3 is TGTGCCAGCAGTTCATCTAGCGGGGGGGGCACCGGGGAGCTGTTTTTT.

The chain couples TRBV9 to TRBJ2-2; D may be TRBD1 (5 bases). V dropped 2 bases and J dropped 5 bases, with 10 bases sitting between them. The CDR3 runs to 14 residues. Germline V lookup: CDR1 SGDLS, CDR2 YYNGEE. CDR3 amino acids: CASSVLQGTGELFF. CDR3 nucleotides: TGTGCCAGCAGCGTGTTGCAGGGAACCGGGGAGCTGTTTTTT.

J is TRBJ2-5 and V is TRBV5-5, with D hard to call. There are 14 residues in the CDR3. Germline V gene lookup returns CDR1 SGHKS and CDR2 YYEKEE (reference sequence). Trimming removed 6 bases at V and 5 bases at J, with 17 bases between. The DNA for the CDR3 is TGTGCCAGCACCTTCGGTTATAGCTGGGAGACCCAGTACTTC. Translated: CASTFGYSWETQYF.

This chain connects TRBV18 to TRBJ1-5; 9 bases agree with TRBD1. Germline CDR1 reads KGHSH; CDR2 reads LQKENI. CDR3 length equals 15 residues. The V segment lost 6 bases and the J segment 7 bases; nucleotides outside the gene matches: 10. In nucleotides, the CDR3 is TGTGCCAGCTCGGCGGGGACAGGGAAAGTGCAGCCCCAGCATTTT. Residues: CASSAGTGKVQPQHF.

The rearrangement uses TRBV7-6 and TRBJ2-1, with 9 positions matching TRBD1. The junction had 8 bases not matched to a gene; V was cut back by 5 bases and J by 9 bases. Germline CDR1 reads SGHVS; CDR2 reads FNYEAQ. This CDR3 has 14 amino acids. The CDR3 DNA reads TGTGCCAGCAGCGCCGGACAGGGGAGGGCTGAGCAGTTCTTC. The encoded protein is CASSAGQGRAEQFF.

The rearrangement joins TRBV7-2 to TRBJ2-5; tentatively, D is TRBD1 (6 bases). Germline V CDR1 and CDR2: SGHTA, FQGNSA. V was cut by 3 bases and J by 4 bases, with 12 bases left in between. CDR3 length equals 14 residues. CDR3 in DNA: TGTGCCAGCAGCTTGGACCCAGGGGCAGAGACCCAGTACTTC. It translates to CASSLDPGAETQYF.

The chain links TRBV6-6 to TRBJ2-2, with 7 bases matching TRBD2. This CDR3 is built from 14 residues. The germline V gene encodes CDR1 MNHNY and CDR2 SVGAGI (reference sequence). The junction had 2 bases not matched to a gene; V was cut back by 2 bases and J by 5 bases. The CDR3 nucleotides read TGTGCCAGCAGTTACGGGGGAGGGACCGGGGAGCTGTTTTTT. This translates into CASSYGGGTGELFF.

This clone was detected a few times. As DNA, the CDR3 is TGCGCCAGCAGCACCGGGACACCGAATCAGCCCCAGCATTTT. Translated, it gives CASSTGTPNQPQHF. V gene TRBV5-1 combines with J gene TRBJ1-5; a weak D match, TRBD1 (6 bases). Deletions cut 4 bases from V and 4 bases from J, with 12 bases between. Germline V gives CDR1 SGHRS, CDR2 YFSETQ. CDR3 length: 14 amino acids.

The genes are TRBV9 and TRBJ2-3; D perhaps matches TRBD2 (6 bases). The germline CDR1 and CDR2 sequences are SGDLS and YYNGEE. V was pared by 3 bases and J by 0 bases, with 8 bases between. The CDR3 length is 14 residues. This CDR3 reads CASSAGLSTDTQYF. CDR3 nucleotide sequence: TGTGCCAGCAGCGCGGGACTTAGCACAGATACGCAGTATTTT.

The chain has TRBV5-4 and TRBJ1-1; D unresolved. Germline values: CDR1 SGHNT, CDR2 YYREEE (reference sequence). Trimming left V 2 bases short and J 7 bases short, with 9 bases between. The CDR3 covers 12 residues. CDR3 nucleotide sequence: TGTGCCAGCAGCTTACCGGGTCTTGAAGCTTTCTTT. Residues: CASSLPGLEAFF.

This clone has just a few counts. J is TRBJ1-2 and V is TRBV29-1, with a tentative D call TRBD1 (5 bases). The CDR3 has 14 amino acids. Per the germline V gene, CDR1 is SQVTM and CDR2 is ANQGSEA. V lost 7 bases, J lost 0 bases, and 15 bases lay in between. Written as DNA, the CDR3 is TGCAGCGCCGCTCAAGCAGGGACTAACTATGGCTACACCTTC. Translation gives CSAAQAGTNYGYTF.

The chain combines TRBV5-1 with TRBJ2-7; D is undetermined. CDR1 SGHRS and CDR2 YFSETQ come from the germline V gene. Trimming took 4 bases from V and 2 from J, leaving 13 bases between them. This CDR3 spans 14 amino acids. The CDR3 bases are TGCGCCAGCAGCAGTTATGGGTTAACCTACGAGCAGTACTTC. It translates to CASSSYGLTYEQYF.

Only a few counts were recorded for this clone. V usage is TRBV7-9 and J usage is TRBJ2-7; D may match TRBD1 or TRBD2 (5 bases each). Germline loops: CDR1 SEHNR, CDR2 FQNEAQ (reference sequence). The V and J ends lost 4 bases and 0 bases respectively, with 10 bases between them. The CDR3 spans 14 residues. The CDR3 DNA follows: TGTGCCAGCAGCTCCTGGGGGACCTCCTACGAGCAGTACTTC. Protein: CASSSWGTSYEQYF.